The subject of this entry is one TCR beta chain. It lacks a known antigen. The record has no base qualities; no much larger clone is one base away. The CDR3 contains 14 residues, cysteine and phenylalanine counted. Of all the DNA, just the CDR3 is kept, 42 bases in frame from base 1. The germline V gene (reference sequence) yields SEHNR for CDR1 and FQNEAQ for CDR2. Trimming takes 3 bases from V and 8 bases from J, and the germline ends sit 16 bases apart. This entry comes from a study of vaccination and CD4 T cells after COVID-19 (dated by TCRdb to 2022 to 2024). Background for the entire study: The convalescent cohort included six males and four females, with two Hispanic individuals, seven Caucasians, two Asians and one multiracial person. Participants received two doses of either the Pfizer-BioNTech BNT162b2 vaccine (n=8) or the Moderna mRNA-1273 vaccine (n=2). Post-COVID blood samples were collected from convalescent patients a median of roughly 100 days after diagnosis, with a range of about 30 to 161 days. Post-vaccine blood samples were collected a median of approximately eleven weeks after the second vaccine dose, ranging from about 13 to 241 days. For stimulating the cultures, overlapping spike peptide pools were used, derived from SARS-CoV-2 as well as from the common cold coronaviruses HCoV-NL63, HCoV-OC43 and HCoV-229E. Control cultures received a CEFX viral epitope pool as the positive control, an HIV-1 Nef peptide pool as the negative control, or no peptide. In 10 COVID-19 convalescent patients and 4 infection-naive healthy vaccine recipients, researchers compared the spike-specific CD4+ TCR repertoire from before mRNA vaccination with the repertoire from after. In an earlier paper using these donors, memory CD4+ T cell crossreactivity between SARS-CoV-2 and common cold coronavirus spike proteins was assessed at the TCR clonotype level.

The research as a whole found: Relatively few convalescent patients were included in the study, and early timepoints after natural infection were not analyzed. An increase in the median number of SARS-CoV-2-reactive clonotypes from approximately 20 after infection to roughly 39 after vaccination was observed, but the change was not found to be significant. In convalescent patients, a median approximately 90% of post-vaccine SARS-CoV-2-reactive clones were detected only after vaccination, suggesting vaccine-specific priming. Nearly all vaccine-specific clones in convalescent patients (304 of 307) were mono-reactive for SARS-CoV-2 spike rather than cross-reactive with common cold coronaviruses.

The treatment or condition label corresponds to: approximately 9-day PBMC culture with coronavirus spike peptide pools or control peptides (ViraFEST assay). CD4+ T cells from unexposed donors were collected before the COVID-19 pandemic (2011-2018). The ViraFEST assay, used in the study, expanded antigen-specific T cells with peptide pools and then identified the expanded clonotypes through TCR sequencing. Each well held around 2 million PBMCs cultured in IMDM containing roughly 5% human AB serum and roughly 10 IU/ml IL-2, with about 9.4 ug/ml peptide pools added. Half of the culture medium was replaced with fresh IL-2-containing medium on days 3 and 7. Once the cells had been in culture for around nine days, the EasySep CD4+ T cell isolation kit was used to isolate CD4+ T cells by negative selection. As cell numbers permitted, CD4+ T cells from unexposed donors were tested for reactivity to SARS-CoV-2 S and N and to four common cold coronavirus spike pools. PBMCs were separated from whole blood using Ficoll-Paque Plus gradient centrifugation and then either used fresh or cryopreserved at -140C. In general, triplicate wells were set up for every culture condition. The leukapheresis product for the unexposed donors was obtained through commercial purchase.

Libraries were constructed by PCR. DNA from cultured CD4+ T cells underwent TCR sequencing with the Oncomine TCR Beta short-read assay at the Johns Hopkins FTIC core. Genomic DNA was extracted from the cultured CD4+ T cells with the QIAamp micro DNA kit. Oncomine TCR Beta libraries from cultured CD4+ T cells were pooled with unique dual indexes and sequenced on an Illumina iSeq 100. For the original study's pipeline: Non-productive sequences were filtered out, and CDR3s that did not start with C, did not end with F or W, or were shorter than 7 amino acids were discarded. The MANAFEST web application identified antigen-specific clonotypes by comparing peptide-stimulated wells against reference wells and other culture wells. Positive clones required FDR below 0.05, an odds ratio above 5, and productive frequency above 0.1% in at least two of three replicate wells. A clonotype counted as cross-reactive if it showed significant expansion both in the SARS-CoV-2 spike wells and in at least one common cold coronavirus spike condition. Using R version 3.6.1, CDR3 homology was evaluated through Levenshtein distances (stringdist) along with unrooted phylogenetic trees (ape). The public reads were run again by TCRdb, first through fastp at Q25 and then through MiXCR, and only productive beta chains were kept. Under each unique CDR3 protein, matching rows form one entry showing the most common genes and DNA. The V and J calls and clone size are TCRdb's, not the authors'. Across this sample there are some 5,000 distinct CDR3 sequences, with roughly 33% seen only once. The ten biggest clones cover about a third of the sample.

Input material: CD4+ T cells from blood, cultured in vitro. The clonotype originates from a human donor in good health. The chain uses TRBV7-9 and TRBJ1-1, with no confidently assigned D gene. The CDR3 region has the sequence CASSFGSAPTEAFF. The nucleotide sequence is given as TGTGCCAGCAGCTTTGGGTCAGCCCCAACGGAAGCTTTCTTT.